This TCR beta chain stems from a study of CD8+ T cells in alopecia areata. This clone was counted between two and nine times. Germline V gene sequence: CDR1 SQVTM, CDR2 ANQGSEA. V lost 5 bases and J 6 bases, leaving 4 bases between the germline ends. The CDR3 is 9 residues long. Indicated treatment: oral pan-JAK inhibitor, 5-10 mg twice daily. PBMCs served as the source from which CD4+ and CD8+ T cells were sorted. RNA extraction was followed by reverse transcription into cDNA, which acted as the sequencing template. The assay was immunoSEQ multiplex PCR, and TCRdb's table has in-frame clones only and misses some. The sample holds 150,000 to 200,000 clones, about three fifths seen once.

Sequences were derived from CD4+ T cells sorted from blood, sampled at roughly week 49, from a patient treated with tofacitinib. This clonotype originated in a human donor with alopecia areata. V and J are TRBV29-1 and TRBJ1-1; no reliable D call. CDR3: CSVYPEAFF. CDR3 nucleotide sequence: TGCAGCGTTTACCCTGAAGCTTTCTTT.